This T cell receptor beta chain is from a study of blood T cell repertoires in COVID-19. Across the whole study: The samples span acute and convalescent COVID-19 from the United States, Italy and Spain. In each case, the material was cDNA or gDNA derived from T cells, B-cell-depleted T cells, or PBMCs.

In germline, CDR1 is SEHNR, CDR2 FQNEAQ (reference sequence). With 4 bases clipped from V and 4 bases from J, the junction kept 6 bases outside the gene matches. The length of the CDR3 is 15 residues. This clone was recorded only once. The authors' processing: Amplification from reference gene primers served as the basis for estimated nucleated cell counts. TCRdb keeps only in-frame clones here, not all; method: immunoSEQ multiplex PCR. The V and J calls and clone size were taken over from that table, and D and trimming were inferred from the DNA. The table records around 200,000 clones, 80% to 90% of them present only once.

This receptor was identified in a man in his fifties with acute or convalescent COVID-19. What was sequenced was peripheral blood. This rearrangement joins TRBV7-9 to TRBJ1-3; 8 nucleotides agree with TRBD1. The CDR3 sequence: CASSSGQVGGNTIYF. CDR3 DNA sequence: TGTGCCAGCAGCTCGGGACAGGTTGGCGGAAACACCATATATTTT.